Listed here are 32 T cell receptor beta chains from one sample, sequenced in a study of T cells in Graves' hyperthyroidism and ophthalmopathy. Amplified TCR beta CDR3 regions came from RNA transcripts. First-round RT-PCR targeting the TCR CDR3 was performed with the HTBI primer set. TCRdb passed the multiplex PCR reads through MiXCR, listing each CDR3 protein once. The table has fewer than 650,000 distinct CDR3 sequences, over 45% seen once. The sample consisted of peripheral blood or thyroid tissue (not recorded which). These receptor sequences come from an adult woman with Graves' disease, either hyperthyroidism or ophthalmopathy (not recorded which).

The table lists this clonotype with a few counts. V is TRBV10-2 and J is TRBJ1-1, with a possible D match to TRBD1 (5 bases). This CDR3 contains 14 residues. Germline V gene sequence: CDR1 WSHSY, CDR2 SAAADI. The V and J ends lost 2 bases and 5 bases respectively, with 12 bases between them. In DNA form, the CDR3 reads TGCGCCAGCAGTGAGACGGGGGGGTGGACTGAAGCTTTCTTT. It encodes CASSETGGWTEAFF.

In this sample, this clonotype turned up many times. The gene calls are TRBV10-1 and TRBJ2-7, with 9 bases lining up with TRBD1. In germline, CDR1 is WNHNN, CDR2 SYGVQD (reference sequence). V lost 6 bases to trimming and J lost 6 bases; unmatched junction nucleotides: 12. CDR3 length equals 15 residues. In DNA form, the CDR3 reads TGCGCCAGCAGCCCGTCCGGGACAGGGAAGGGCGAGCAGTACTTC. Its protein is CASSPSGTGKGEQYF.

This clonotype was seen a handful of times. A much larger clone lies a single base off, so this may be a read error. The conserved phenylalanine or tryptophan is not found at the CDR3 terminus, so this likely reflects a read error. The chain recombines TRBV7-9 with TRBJ2-7, with D perhaps TRBD1 or TRBD2 (5 bases each). The germline V gene has CDR1 SEHNR and CDR2 FQNEAQ (reference sequence). The CDR3 runs 17 residues. V was shortened by 5 bases and J by 2 bases, with 22 bases between the two germline ends. CDR3 coding DNA: TGTGCCAGCAGCCGAACCGAGGGGACCACCTACGCCTACGAGCAGTACCTC. Encoded protein: CASSRTEGTTYAYEQYL.

The chain couples TRBV7-9 to TRBJ1-2; the D gene is possibly TRBD1 (5 bases). The germline V gene has CDR1 SEHNR and CDR2 FQNEAQ (reference sequence). Trimming left V 5 bases short and J 7 bases short, with 8 bases between. The CDR3 is made up of 11 amino acids. CDR3 sequence: CASSHQGGYTF. CDR3 in DNA: TGTGCCAGCAGCCACCAGGGTGGCTACACCTTC. Full variable domain (rest looked up from reference TRBV7-9 and TRBJ1-2): DTGVSQNPRHKITKRGQNVTFRCDPISEHNRLYWYRQTLGQGPEFLTYFQNEAQLEKSRLLSDRFSAERPKGSFSTLEIQRTEQGDSAMYLCASSHQGGYTFGSGTRLTVV.

This clonotype was seen more than once but under ten times. The rearrangement links TRBV6-5 to TRBJ1-1; no firm D call. Germline V lookup: CDR1 MNHEY, CDR2 SVGAGI. The CDR3 extends over 14 amino acids. Trimming stripped 0 bases from V and 4 bases from J, with 9 bases between. The CDR3 is CASSYSGLATEAFF. The CDR3 nucleotides are TGTGCCAGCAGTTACTCAGGGTTGGCCACTGAAGCTTTCTTT.

V and J are TRBV20-1 and TRBJ1-5; TRBD1 matches at 8 bases. From germline, CDR1 is DFQATT and CDR2 SNEGSKA (reference sequence). CDR3 length equals 13 residues. The CDR3 here is CSAGQGFHQPQHF. CDR3 nucleotide sequence: TGCAGCGCCGGACAGGGCTTCCATCAGCCCCAGCATTTT.

This clonotype was recorded at least ten times. J is TRBJ1-4 and V is TRBV10-3; D perhaps matches TRBD1 (6 bases). This CDR3 is built from 16 residues. The ends were cut back, 2 bases at V and 6 bases at J, with 16 bases in the middle. Germline CDR1 and CDR2: ENHRY and SYGVKD. CDR3 in amino acids: CAISEGYTGRDEKLFF. In DNA form, the CDR3 reads TGTGCCATCAGTGAGGGGTATACAGGGAGGGATGAAAAACTGTTTTTT.

This clonotype was observed a few times. The gene calls are TRBV27 and TRBJ1-5; D ambiguous. Germline V CDR1 and CDR2: MNHEY, SMNVEV (reference sequence). This CDR3 is built from 13 residues. The germline V and J ends were trimmed by 6 bases and 7 bases, with 13 bases remaining between them. CDR3 nucleotides: TGTGCCAGCAGCTCGGAGGCCGGACAGCCCCAGCATTTT. Its translation is CASSSEAGQPQHF.

This clonotype was counted a few times. The gene calls are TRBV7-9 and TRBJ1-4; D is uncertain. Trimming removed 10 bases at V and 7 bases at J, with 16 bases between. Germline V gene lookup returns CDR1 SEHNR and CDR2 FQNEAQ (reference sequence). The CDR3 has 13 amino acids. Here the CDR3 reads CATGRTRGEKLFF. As DNA, the CDR3 is TGTGCCACTGGAAGGACGAGAGGTGAAAAACTGTTTTTT.

This clonotype was seen at least ten times. The rearrangement uses TRBV7-2 and TRBJ1-5; no firm D call. This CDR3 is 12 amino acids long. The germline CDR1 and CDR2 sequences are SGHTA and FQGNSA. V lost 2 bases, J lost 5 bases, and 4 bases lay in between. The CDR3 here is CASSLRYQPQHF. The CDR3 DNA reads TGTGCCAGCAGCTTACGGTATCAGCCCCAGCATTTT. The complete variable domain, with remaining parts taken from reference TRBV7-2 and TRBJ1-5, reads GAGVSQSPSNKVTEKGKDVELRCDPISGHTALYWYRQSLGQGLEFLIYFQGNSAPDKSGLPSDRFSAERTGGSVSTLTIQRTQQEDSAVYLCASSLRYQPQHFGDGTRLSIL.

The gene calls are TRBV7-8 and TRBJ2-7; D call uncertain. The CDR3 loop spans 15 amino acids. Germline V lookup: CDR1 SGHVS, CDR2 FQNEAQ. V lost 1 base to trimming and J lost 3 bases, with 13 bases between them. DNA of the CDR3: TGTGCCAGCAGCTTAGGGGGAAGCAGGAACTACGAGCAGTACTTC. Translated: CASSLGGSRNYEQYF.

The CDR3 region has the DNA TGTGCCAGCAGCGCCGGGGGAGCGGGAGCCGGGGAGCTGTTTTTT. Its translation is CASSAGGAGAGELFF. This rearrangement joins TRBV9 to TRBJ2-2, with 8 bases that match TRBD2. V lost 3 bases and J lost 6; bases outside the gene matches: 7. The CDR3 runs 15 residues. The germline CDR1 and CDR2 sequences are SGDLS and YYNGEE.

This clonotype occurred a few times. A much more abundant neighbour one base away suggests this may be a read error. The V gene is TRBV7-9, the J gene TRBJ2-7; D uncertain. The germline gives CDR1 SEHNR, CDR2 FQNEAQ (reference sequence). This CDR3 comprises 15 residues. V shed 1 base and J shed 3 bases, with 13 bases lying between them. The DNA of the CDR3 is TGTGCCAGCAGCTTAGGTTGGGCAGGAAACTACGAGCAGTACTTC. It encodes CASSLGWAGNYEQYF.

This clonotype is a singleton in its sample. J is TRBJ2-7 and V is TRBV7-9; D remains ambiguous. The germline V and J ends were trimmed by 1 base and 1 base, with 8 bases remaining between them. CDR1 SEHNR and CDR2 FQNEAQ come from the germline V gene (reference sequence). This CDR3 is 14 amino acids long. CDR3 sequence (DNA): TGTGCCAGCAGCTTAGTCTTGGGGTCCTACGAGCAGTACTTC. It codes for CASSLVLGSYEQYF.

This clonotype was counted only a few times. The chain is built from TRBV11-2 and TRBJ2-7, with D perhaps TRBD2 (7 bases). Trimming took off 4 bases at V and 4 bases at J, with 20 bases between the two ends. The CDR3 covers 16 residues. Germline CDR1 and CDR2: SGHAT and FQNNGV. In nucleotides, the CDR3 is TGTGCCAGCAGCTCCCTCAGGGGCGGGAGAATTTACGAGCAGTACTTC. Translated: CASSSLRGGRIYEQYF.

A few counts support this clonotype. The chain uses TRBV10-3 and TRBJ2-7; D gene uncertain. Germline V gene lookup returns CDR1 ENHRY and CDR2 SYGVKD. V gave up 2 bases and J gave up 3 bases, with 8 bases separating them. This CDR3 contains 13 residues. The CDR3 bases are TGTGCCATCAGTGAGAGGCAGCACTACGAGCAGTACTTC. Protein product: CAISERQHYEQYF.

This clonotype turned up a few times. The chain couples TRBV6-2 or TRBV6-3 to TRBJ2-5, with 14 bases that match TRBD2. The DNA matches TRBJ2-7 better at its end, which makes the J call doubtful. The length of the CDR3 is 17 residues. From germline, CDR1 is MNHEY and CDR2 SVGEGT. The CDR3 loop reads CASSLGTSGSGDHEQYF. The CDR3 DNA sequence: TGTGCCAGCAGTTTAGGGACTAGCGGGAGTGGCGACCACGAGCAGTACTTC.

This clonotype was observed a few times. J is TRBJ1-5 and V is TRBV4-1; weak D call: TRBD1 (5 bases). The CDR3 sequence is 13 residues long. From germline, CDR1 is MGHRA and CDR2 YSYEKL. Trimming cost V 2 bases and J 7 bases, with 9 bases left between them. Written as DNA, the CDR3 is TGCGCCAGCAGCCAATCCCGGGACCAGCCCCAGCATTTT. It is translated as CASSQSRDQPQHF.

CDR3 in DNA: TGCAGTGCTAGAGTCGGAACAGGGCGAAATCAGCCCCAGCATTTT. Translation gives CSARVGTGRNQPQHF. The rearrangement links TRBV20-1 to TRBJ1-5; perhaps TRBD1 as D (6 bases). The germline CDR1 and CDR2 sequences are DFQATT and SNEGSKA (reference sequence). CDR3 size: 15 residues. Trimming removed 1 base from V and 4 bases from J, with 14 bases in between.

V gene TRBV28 combines with J gene TRBJ2-2; 7 bases align to TRBD2. V lost 5 bases and J lost 6; bases outside the gene matches: 12. The CDR3 extends over 16 amino acids. The germline CDR1 and CDR2 sequences are MDHEN and SYDVKM. DNA of the CDR3: TGTGCCAGCAGTATCCGATGGGGGGGAAGGTCCGGGGAGCTGTTTTTT. Translation gives CASSIRWGGRSGELFF.

V and J are TRBV20-1 and TRBJ2-5, with 12 bases identical to TRBD2. The CDR3 sequence is 16 residues long. Trimming removed 5 bases from V and 7 bases from J; junction bases left unmatched: 14. CDR1 is DFQATT, CDR2 SNEGSKA, per germline (reference sequence). The CDR3 nucleotides read TGCAGTGCTGTACAGGGGGGATGGGGACTAGCGGGGACCCAGTACTTC. Protein: CSAVQGGWGLAGTQYF.

This clonotype showed up many times. V gene TRBV20-1 combines with J gene TRBJ2-5; TRBD2 matches 12 bases. The germline V gene encodes CDR1 DFQATT and CDR2 SNEGSKA (reference sequence). The CDR3 spans 17 residues. V lost 5 bases to trimming and J lost 4 bases; unmatched junction nucleotides: 14. In nucleotides, the CDR3 is TGCAGTGCTCCAGGGCTAGCGGGAGGGCGGCGGCGAGAGACCCAGTACTTC. The encoded protein is CSAPGLAGGRRRETQYF.

The chain links TRBV2 to TRBJ1-2; D possibly corresponds to TRBD1 (5 bases). Germline V lookup: CDR1 SNHLY, CDR2 FYNNEI. The CDR3 length is 12 residues. The V end was cut by 6 bases, the J end by 7 bases, with 12 bases between. In DNA, the CDR3 is TGTGCCAGCAGCCCAAGGGACCTTGGCTACACCTTC. Its protein is CASSPRDLGYTF. Based on the CDR3 plus reference TRBV2 and TRBJ1-2, the full variable domain is EPEVTQTPSHQVTQMGQEVILRCVPISNHLYFYWYRQILGQKVEFLVSFYNNEISEKSEIFDDQFSVERPDGSNFTLKIRSTKLEDSAMYFCASSPRDLGYTFGSGTRLTVV.

V gene TRBV29-1 combines with J gene TRBJ2-1; 10 bases map to TRBD2. The J segment lost 0 bases and the V segment lost 7 bases, leaving 3 bases of the junction unmatched. From germline, CDR1 is SQVTM and CDR2 ANQGSEA. The CDR3 totals 14 residues. The CDR3 is CSAPSGSSYNEQFF. The CDR3 DNA follows: TGCAGCGCTCCTAGCGGGAGCTCCTACAATGAGCAGTTCTTC.

The rearrangement joins TRBV2 to TRBJ2-5; TRBD1 matches at 9 bases. With V trimmed by 7 bases and J by 5 bases, 5 bases remained unmatched. The CDR3 totals 13 residues. CDR1 is SNHLY, CDR2 FYNNEI, per germline. The chain's CDR3 is CASNGTGRETQYF. The DNA of the CDR3 is TGTGCCAGCAACGGGACAGGGCGCGAGACCCAGTACTTC.

The J gene is TRBJ1-3, the V gene TRBV6-5; TRBD1 aligns across 7 bases. The CDR3 totals 16 residues. Per germline, CDR1 MNHEY and CDR2 SVGAGI. V dropped 2 bases and J dropped 1; count of bases not matched to a gene: 5. The CDR3 DNA reads as TGTGCCAGCAGTTACGCAACGACAGGGTCTGGAAACACCATATATTTT. Its protein product is CASSYATTGSGNTIYF.

The chain joins TRBV24-1 to TRBJ2-5; 13 bases are shared with TRBD2. Looked up from germline, CDR1 is KGHDR and CDR2 is SFDVKD. This CDR3 contains 18 residues. J gave up 2 bases and V 4 bases, and 9 bases lay outside the gene matches. In nucleotides, the CDR3 is TGTGCCACCAGTGACGAAGGGACTAGCGGGGCAGGTCAAGAGACCCAGTACTTC. Its protein product is CATSDEGTSGAGQETQYF.

The J gene is TRBJ1-5, the V gene TRBV7-2, with D maybe TRBD1 (6 bases). The germline V gene encodes CDR1 SGHTA and CDR2 FQGNSA. V was cut by 3 bases and J by 5 bases, with 11 bases left in between. The length of the CDR3 is 14 residues. The CDR3: CASSLVPGDQPQHF. CDR3 sequence (DNA): TGTGCCAGCAGCTTGGTTCCAGGGGATCAGCCCCAGCATTTT.

This clonotype was seen once. The CDR3 loop is CSVGPRDTEAFF. The DNA of the CDR3 is TGCAGCGTGGGACCCCGGGACACTGAAGCTTTCTTT. The chain joins TRBV29-1 to TRBJ1-1; D is possibly TRBD1 (5 bases). Trimming removed 6 bases from V and 3 bases from J, with 11 bases in between. Germline V gives CDR1 SQVTM, CDR2 ANQGSEA. CDR3 size: 12 residues. The whole variable domain, filled in from reference TRBV29-1 and TRBJ1-1, reads SAVISQKPSRDICQRGTSLTIQCQVDSQVTMMFWYRQQPGQSLTLIATANQGSEATYESGFVIDKFPISRPNLTFSTLTVSNMSPEDSSIYLCSVGPRDTEAFFGQGTRLTVV.

This clonotype was seen at least ten times. The DNA for the CDR3 is TGTGCCAGCAGCTCCAGGACAGGGGGCACCACCGGGGAGCTGTTTTTT. Translation: CASSSRTGGTTGELFF. The chain recombines TRBV7-3 with TRBJ2-2; TRBD1 aligns across 11 bases. Trimming removed 4 bases from V and 4 bases from J; junction bases left unmatched: 5. Germline V gives CDR1 SGHTA, CDR2 FQGTGA. This CDR3 has 16 amino acids. Based on the CDR3 plus reference TRBV7-3 and TRBJ2-2, the full variable domain is GAGVSQTPSNKVTEKGKYVELRCDPISGHTALYWYRQSLGQGPEFLIYFQGTGAADDSGLPNDRFFAVRPEGSVSTLKIQRTERGDSAVYLCASSSRTGGTTGELFFGEGSRLTVL.

V gene TRBV5-1 combines with J gene TRBJ1-1; D remains ambiguous. The CDR3 has 15 amino acids. Trimming stripped 2 bases from V and 4 bases from J, with 15 bases between. Germline CDR1 SGHRS, CDR2 YFSETQ. CDR3 in DNA: TGCGCCAGCAGCTTTACCTCTAAACCGAGCACTGAAGCTTTCTTT. Its protein is CASSFTSKPSTEAFF.

CDR3 nucleotides: TGTGCCAGCAGTTATAGTGGAGGAACCTATGGGGCCAACGTCCTGACTTTC. Translation: CASSYSGGTYGANVLTF. The chain couples TRBV2 to TRBJ2-6; a weak D match, TRBD2 (5 bases). V dropped 5 bases and J dropped 3 bases, with 17 bases sitting between them. This CDR3 comprises 17 residues. Germline V CDR1 and CDR2: SNHLY, FYNNEI.